This TCR beta chain was captured in a study of CD8 T cells in ankylosing spondylitis. General study results and limits: A TCR beta motif made of 7 to 9 highly homologous variants seemed typical of ankylosing spondylitis blood. Disease-associated clones were reportedly significantly overrepresented in matched ankylosing spondylitis synovial fluid.

To note about this clonotype: Antigen unknown.

The CDR3 runs 13 residues. V was cut by 6 bases and J by 8 bases, with 19 bases left in between. Germline V CDR1 and CDR2: DFQATT, SNEGSKA (reference sequence). Quantitative molecular-barcoded 5'-RACE generated the TCR beta libraries. TCRdb re-called the 5' RACE reads with MiXCR, one entry per CDR3 protein. The table includes 150,000 to 200,000 distinct CDR3 sequences, around a third detected once. V usage is TRBV20-1 and J usage is TRBJ1-2; a possible D gene is TRBD1 (6 bases). Material: synovial fluid, either unsorted or a sorted T cell fraction (not recorded which). The sequence was obtained from a male donor with ankylosing spondylitis. CDR3 amino acids: CSARERGAGGYTF. CDR3 DNA: TGCAGTGCCCGGGAGCGGGGGGCGGGGGGCTACACCTTC.